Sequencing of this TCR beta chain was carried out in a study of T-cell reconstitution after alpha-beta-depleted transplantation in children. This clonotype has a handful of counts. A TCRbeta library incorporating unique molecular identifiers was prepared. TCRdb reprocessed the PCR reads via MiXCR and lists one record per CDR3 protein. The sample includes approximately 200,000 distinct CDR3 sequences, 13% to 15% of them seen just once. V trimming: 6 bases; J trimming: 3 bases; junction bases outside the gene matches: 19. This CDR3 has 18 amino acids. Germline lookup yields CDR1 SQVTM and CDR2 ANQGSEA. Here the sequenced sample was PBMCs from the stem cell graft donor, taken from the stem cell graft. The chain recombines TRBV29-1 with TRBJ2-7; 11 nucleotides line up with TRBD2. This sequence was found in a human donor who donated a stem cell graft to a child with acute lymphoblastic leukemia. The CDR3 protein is CSVVKGGLAENHYYEQYF. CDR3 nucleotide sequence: TGCAGCGTCGTCAAGGGGGGACTAGCGGAGAACCATTACTACGAGCAGTACTTC.